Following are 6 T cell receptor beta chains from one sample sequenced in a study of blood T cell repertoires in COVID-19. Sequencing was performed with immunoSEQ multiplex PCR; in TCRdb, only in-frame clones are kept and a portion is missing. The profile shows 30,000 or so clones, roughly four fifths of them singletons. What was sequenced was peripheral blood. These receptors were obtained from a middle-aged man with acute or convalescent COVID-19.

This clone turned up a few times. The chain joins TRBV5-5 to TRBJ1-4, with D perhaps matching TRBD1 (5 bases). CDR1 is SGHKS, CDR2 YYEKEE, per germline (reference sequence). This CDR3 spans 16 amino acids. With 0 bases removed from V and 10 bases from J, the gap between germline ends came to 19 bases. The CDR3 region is CASSLGQGFSRVKLFF. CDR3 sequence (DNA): TGTGCCAGCAGCTTGGGGCAGGGCTTCTCTAGGGTAAAACTGTTTTTT.

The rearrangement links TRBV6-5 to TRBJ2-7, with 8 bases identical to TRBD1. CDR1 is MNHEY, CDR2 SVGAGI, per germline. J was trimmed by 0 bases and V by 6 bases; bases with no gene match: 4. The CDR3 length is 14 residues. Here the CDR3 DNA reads TGTGCCAGCAGGTGGACAGGGAGCTCCTACGAGCAGTACTTC. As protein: CASRWTGSSYEQYF.

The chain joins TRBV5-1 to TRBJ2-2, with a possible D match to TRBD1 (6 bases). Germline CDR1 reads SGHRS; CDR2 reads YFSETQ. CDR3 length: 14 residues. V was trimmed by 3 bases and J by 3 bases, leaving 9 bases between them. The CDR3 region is CASSYRQDTGELFF. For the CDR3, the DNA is TGCGCCAGCAGCTACCGACAGGACACCGGGGAGCTGTTTTTT.

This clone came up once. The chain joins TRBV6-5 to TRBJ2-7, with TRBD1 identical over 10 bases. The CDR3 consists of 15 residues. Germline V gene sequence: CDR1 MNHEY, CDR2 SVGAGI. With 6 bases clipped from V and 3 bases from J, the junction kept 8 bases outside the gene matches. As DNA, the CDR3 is TGTGCCAGCAGGGGGACCGGGACAGGGGTCTACGAGCAGTACTTC. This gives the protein CASRGTGTGVYEQYF.

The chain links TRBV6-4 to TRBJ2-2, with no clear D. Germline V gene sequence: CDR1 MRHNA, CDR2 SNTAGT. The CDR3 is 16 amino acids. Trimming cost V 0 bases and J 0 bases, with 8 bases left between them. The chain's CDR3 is CASSDSSHANTGELFF. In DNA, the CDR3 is TGTGCCAGCAGTGACTCGAGTCACGCGAACACCGGGGAGCTGTTTTTT.

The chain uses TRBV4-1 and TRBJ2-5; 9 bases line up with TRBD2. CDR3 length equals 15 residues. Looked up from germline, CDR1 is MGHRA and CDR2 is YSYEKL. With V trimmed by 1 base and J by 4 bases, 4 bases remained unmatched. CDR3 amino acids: CASSQVVAGAETQYF. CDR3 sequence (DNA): TGCGCCAGCAGCCAAGTTGTAGCGGGGGCAGAGACCCAGTACTTC.